Sequencing of this T cell receptor (beta chain) was carried out in a study of blood T cells in healthy people across ages. Study-wide findings and caveats: Long-lived donors had more naive CD4+ cells and higher diversity than aged donors. As naive T cell percentage varied, TCR beta diversity correlated strongly with it.

A J-beta primer mix and a sample-barcoded 5' primer were used in a second PCR of roughly 7 to 12 cycles. Per sample, CDR3-containing paired-end reads numbered at least 2.5 million. TCRdb re-called the 5' RACE reads with MiXCR, one entry per CDR3 protein. Among roughly 700,000 distinct CDR3 sequences listed, around 45% were seen once. The trim removed 7 bases at V and 0 bases at J, leaving 3 bases unmatched. Germline loops: CDR1 SQVTM, CDR2 ANQGSEA. The CDR3 has 12 residues. This clonotype was counted ten times or more. Its matching antigen is unknown. Donors ranged from roughly 6 to 100 years old and were healthy Caucasians in Russia.

The sequencing input was blood. The chain joins TRBV29-1 to TRBJ2-7, with 7 positions matching TRBD2. This clonotype originated in a woman in her fifties or sixties in good health. As DNA, the CDR3 is TGCAGCGGCAGCGGGAACTCCTACGAGCAGTACTTC. This sequence encodes CSGSGNSYEQYF.